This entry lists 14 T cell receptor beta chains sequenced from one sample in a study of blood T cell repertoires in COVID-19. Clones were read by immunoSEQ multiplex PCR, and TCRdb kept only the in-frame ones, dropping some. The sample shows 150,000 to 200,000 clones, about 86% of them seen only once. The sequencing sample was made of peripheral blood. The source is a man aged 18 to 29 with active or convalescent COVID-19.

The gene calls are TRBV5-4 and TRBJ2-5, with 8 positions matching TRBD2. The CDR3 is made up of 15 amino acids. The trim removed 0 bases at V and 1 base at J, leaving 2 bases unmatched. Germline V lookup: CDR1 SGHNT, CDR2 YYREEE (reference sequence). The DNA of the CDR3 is TGTGCCAGCAGCTTGGATAGCGGGGCCCAAGAGACCCAGTACTTC. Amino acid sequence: CASSLDSGAQETQYF.

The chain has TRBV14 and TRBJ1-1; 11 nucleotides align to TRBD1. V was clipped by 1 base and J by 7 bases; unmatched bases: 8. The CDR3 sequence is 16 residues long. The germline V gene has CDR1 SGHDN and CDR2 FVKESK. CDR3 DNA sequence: TGTGCCAGCAGCCAAGTTGGGACAGGGGGTCGTAGTGAAGCTTTCTTT. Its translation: CASSQVGTGGRSEAFF.

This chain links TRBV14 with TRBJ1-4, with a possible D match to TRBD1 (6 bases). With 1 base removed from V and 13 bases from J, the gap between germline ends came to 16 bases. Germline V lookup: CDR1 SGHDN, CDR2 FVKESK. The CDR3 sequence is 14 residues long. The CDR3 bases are TGTGCCAGCAGCCAAGGGACAGCCTGGAAAAGACTGTTTTTT. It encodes CASSQGTAWKRLFF.

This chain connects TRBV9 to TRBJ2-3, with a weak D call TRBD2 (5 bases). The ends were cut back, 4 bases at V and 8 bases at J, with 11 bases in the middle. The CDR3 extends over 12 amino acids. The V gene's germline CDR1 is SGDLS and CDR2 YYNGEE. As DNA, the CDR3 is TGTGCCAGCAGCATCCCGGGGAGTACGCAGTATTTT. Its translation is CASSIPGSTQYF.

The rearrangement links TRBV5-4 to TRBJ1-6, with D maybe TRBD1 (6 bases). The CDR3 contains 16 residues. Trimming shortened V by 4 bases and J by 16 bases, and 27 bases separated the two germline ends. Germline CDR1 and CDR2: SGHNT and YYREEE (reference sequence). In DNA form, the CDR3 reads TGTGCCAGCAGCATTGGTGCGGTCGGATTAGGACAGTCACTCCACTTT. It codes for CASSIGAVGLGQSLHF.

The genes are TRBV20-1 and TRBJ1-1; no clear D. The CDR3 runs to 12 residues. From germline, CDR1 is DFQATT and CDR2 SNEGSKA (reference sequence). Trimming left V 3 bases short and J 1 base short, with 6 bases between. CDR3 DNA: TGCAGTGCTAGTGGCGGGAACACTGAAGCTTTCTTT. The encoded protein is CSASGGNTEAFF.

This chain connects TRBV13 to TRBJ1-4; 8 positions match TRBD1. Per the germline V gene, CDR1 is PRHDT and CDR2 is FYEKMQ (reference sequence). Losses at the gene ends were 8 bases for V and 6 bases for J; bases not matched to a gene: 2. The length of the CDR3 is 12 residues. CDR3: CASGGQDEKLFF. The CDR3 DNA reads TGTGCCAGCGGGGGACAGGATGAAAAACTGTTTTTT.

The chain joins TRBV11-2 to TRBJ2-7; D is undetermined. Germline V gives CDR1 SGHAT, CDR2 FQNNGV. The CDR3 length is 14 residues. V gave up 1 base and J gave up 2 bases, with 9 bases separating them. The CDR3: CASSLGAQTYEQYF. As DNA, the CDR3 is TGTGCCAGCAGCTTAGGGGCGCAGACCTACGAGCAGTACTTC.

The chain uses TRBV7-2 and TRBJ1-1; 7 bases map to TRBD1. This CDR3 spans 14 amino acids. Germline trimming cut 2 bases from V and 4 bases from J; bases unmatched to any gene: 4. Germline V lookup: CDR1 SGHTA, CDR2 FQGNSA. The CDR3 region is CASSLRGQATEAFF. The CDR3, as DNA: TGTGCCAGCAGCTTAAGGGGGCAGGCCACTGAAGCTTTCTTT. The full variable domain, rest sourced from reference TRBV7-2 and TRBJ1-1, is GAGVSQSPSNKVTEKGKDVELRCDPISGHTALYWYRQSLGQGLEFLIYFQGNSAPDKSGLPSDRFSAERTGGSVSTLTIQRTQQEDSAVYLCASSLRGQATEAFFGQGTRLTVV.

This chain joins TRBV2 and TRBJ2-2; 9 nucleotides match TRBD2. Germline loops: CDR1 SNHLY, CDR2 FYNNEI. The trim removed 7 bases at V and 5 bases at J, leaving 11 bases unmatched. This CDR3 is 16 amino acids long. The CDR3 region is CASKASGGMETGELFF. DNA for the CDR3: TGTGCCAGCAAAGCAAGCGGGGGGATGGAAACCGGGGAGCTGTTTTTT.

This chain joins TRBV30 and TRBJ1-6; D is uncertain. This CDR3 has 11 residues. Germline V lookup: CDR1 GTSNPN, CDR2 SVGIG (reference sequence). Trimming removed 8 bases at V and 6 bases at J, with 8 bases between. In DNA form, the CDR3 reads TGTGCCATGACTTCTAATTCACCCCTCCACTTT. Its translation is CAMTSNSPLHF.

For the CDR3, the DNA is TGTGCCACCAGTGATTTGTCAGGGGATGAGACCCAGTACTTC. It encodes CATSDLSGDETQYF. V usage is TRBV24-1 and J usage is TRBJ2-5, with D perhaps TRBD1 (6 bases). V was shortened by 0 bases and J by 5 bases, with 9 bases between the two germline ends. The CDR3 consists of 14 residues. Germline V CDR1 and CDR2: KGHDR, SFDVKD.

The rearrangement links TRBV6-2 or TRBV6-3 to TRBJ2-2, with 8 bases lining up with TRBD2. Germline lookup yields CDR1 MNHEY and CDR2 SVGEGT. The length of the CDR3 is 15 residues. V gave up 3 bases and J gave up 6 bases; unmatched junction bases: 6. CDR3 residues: CASSYWREAAGELFF. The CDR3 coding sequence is TGTGCCAGCAGTTATTGGCGGGAGGCTGCCGGGGAGCTGTTTTTT.

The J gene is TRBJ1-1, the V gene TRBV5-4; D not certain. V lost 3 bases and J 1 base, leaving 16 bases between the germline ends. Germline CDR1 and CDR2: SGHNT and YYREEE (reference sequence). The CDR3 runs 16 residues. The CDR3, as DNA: TGTGCCAGCAGCTCCCGGGGAACAAGTAGGAACACTGAAGCTTTCTTT. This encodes CASSSRGTSRNTEAFF.